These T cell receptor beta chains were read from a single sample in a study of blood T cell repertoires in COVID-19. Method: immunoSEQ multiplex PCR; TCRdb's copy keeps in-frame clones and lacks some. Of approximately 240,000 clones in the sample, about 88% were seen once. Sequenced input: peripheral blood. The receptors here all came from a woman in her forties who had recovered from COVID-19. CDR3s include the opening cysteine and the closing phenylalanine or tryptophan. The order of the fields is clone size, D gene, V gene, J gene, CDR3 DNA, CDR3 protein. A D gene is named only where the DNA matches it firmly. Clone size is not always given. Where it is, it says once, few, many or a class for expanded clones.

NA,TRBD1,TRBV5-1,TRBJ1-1,TGCGCCAGCACCGCAGGGGGCACTGAAGCTTTCTTT,CASTAGGTEAFF
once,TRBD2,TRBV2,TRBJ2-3,TGTGCCAGCAAAGGCCCGCCGGGGGGGCCGGGCACAGATACGCAGTATTTT,CASKGPPGGPGTDTQYF
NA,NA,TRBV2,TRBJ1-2,TGTGCCAGCAGCGCCCCGGGACCCGAGAAGGGAGGGTATGGCTACACCTTC,CASSAPGPEKGGYGYTF
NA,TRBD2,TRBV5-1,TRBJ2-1,TGCGCCAGCCGACGGCGGGAGCCCTACAATGAGCAGTTCTTC,CASRRREPYNEQFF
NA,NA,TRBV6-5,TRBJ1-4,TGTGCCAGCAGTTACTCGGGACATGGGGACGAAAAACTGTTTTTT,CASSYSGHGDEKLFF
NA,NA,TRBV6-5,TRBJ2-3,TGTGCCAGCAGATCTCCGGACTACCAGGGCGATACGCAGTATTTT,CASRSPDYQGDTQYF
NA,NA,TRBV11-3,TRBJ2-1,TGTGCCAGCAGCCCCCAGTGGAGGGGCAATGAGCAGTTCTTC,CASSPQWRGNEQFF
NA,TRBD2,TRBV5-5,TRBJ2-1,TGTGCCAGCAGCTTGGGAGGGAGGGCCCTCGATGAGCAGTTCTTC,CASSLGGRALDEQFF
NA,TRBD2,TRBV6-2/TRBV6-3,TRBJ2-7,TGTGCCAGCAGTCCCTCCCCGACTAGCGGTTCCTACGAGCAGTACTTC,CASSPSPTSGSYEQYF
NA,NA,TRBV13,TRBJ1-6,TGTGCCAGCAGCTTCCGGACAGAGAATTCACCCCTCCACTTT,CASSFRTENSPLHF
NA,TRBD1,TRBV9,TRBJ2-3,TGTGCCAGCAGCGTAGAAGGGGGCATTAGCACAGATACGCAGTATTTT,CASSVEGGISTDTQYF
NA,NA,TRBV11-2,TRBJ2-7,TGTGCCAGCAGCTTAGTTCGGACAGAGCAGTACTTC,CASSLVRTEQYF
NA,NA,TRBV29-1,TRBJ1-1,TGCAGCGTCCGGGAGGGAGGGACTGAAGCTTTCTTT,CSVREGGTEAFF
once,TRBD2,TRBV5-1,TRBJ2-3,TGCGCCAGCAGCTTGGCGGGACTAGCGGGAGAGGGTACGCAGTATTTT,CASSLAGLAGEGTQYF
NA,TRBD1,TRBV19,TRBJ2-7,TGTGCCAGTAGTATATCGGGACAGGGGGCCACCTACGAGCAGTACTTC,CASSISGQGATYEQYF
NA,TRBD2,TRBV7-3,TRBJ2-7,TGTGCCAGCAGCTTAACAAGCGGGAGCGCCTACGAGCAGTACTTC,CASSLTSGSAYEQYF
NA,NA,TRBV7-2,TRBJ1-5,TGTGCCAGCAGCTTAGGGGGGGGAAGCAATCAGCCCCAGCATTTT,CASSLGGGSNQPQHF
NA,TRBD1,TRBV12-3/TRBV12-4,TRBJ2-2,TGTGCCAGCAGTATCGGACAGGGTAAACTGTTTTTT,CASSIGQGKLFF
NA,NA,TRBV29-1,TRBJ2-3,TGCAGCGTTTTAAGACAGTACACAGATACGCAGTATTTT,CSVLRQYTDTQYF
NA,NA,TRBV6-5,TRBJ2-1,TGTGCCAGCAGTTACTCGAGAGTTTACAATGAGCAGTTCTTC,CASSYSRVYNEQFF